These 10 T cell receptor beta chains share one sample of origin, sequenced in a study of PD-1 blockade in classical Hodgkin lymphoma. Profiling relied on immunoSEQ multiplex PCR, and the TCRdb table lists in-frame clones only, not all of them. This table holds about 50,000 clones, 90% found once. As for time point: cycle 4 day 1 (C4D1), after more than five weeks of nivolumab. Brentuximab vedotin exposure varied among the patients, all of whom had relapsed after autologous stem cell transplantation. The sequenced sample was peripheral blood mononuclear cells (PBMCs), obtained before the fourth cycle of nivolumab. The receptors derive from a human donor with classical Hodgkin lymphoma.

The genes are TRBV27 and TRBJ1-2; D unresolved. The CDR3 covers 13 residues. The germline gives CDR1 MNHEY, CDR2 SMNVEV (reference sequence). The V and J ends lost 2 bases and 8 bases respectively, with 12 bases between them. In DNA, the CDR3 is TGTGCCAGCAGTTTACGGGTGGAAGCGGGCTACACCTTC. This sequence encodes CASSLRVEAGYTF.

This clone was recorded once. This chain uses TRBV18 with TRBJ1-2; 8 bases are a match to TRBD1. Germline trimming cut 2 bases from V and 4 bases from J; bases unmatched to any gene: 3. This CDR3 is 14 amino acids long. The germline gives CDR1 KGHSH, CDR2 LQKENI. Here the CDR3 reads CASSPTTGVYGYTF. CDR3 nucleotides: TGTGCCAGCTCACCAACGACAGGGGTCTATGGCTACACCTTC.

The chain has TRBV2 and TRBJ1-5; D perhaps matches TRBD1 (5 bases). Germline V gene data show CDR1 as SNHLY and CDR2 as FYNNEI. Trimming pared 6 bases from V and 0 bases from J, leaving 12 bases between. This CDR3 is 15 amino acids long. CDR3 in DNA: TGTGCCAGCAGGAAATCAGGGAATAGCAATCAGCCCCAGCATTTT. Translated, it gives CASRKSGNSNQPQHF. Complete variable domain (other parts from reference TRBV2 and TRBJ1-5): EPEVTQTPSHQVTQMGQEVILRCVPISNHLYFYWYRQILGQKVEFLVSFYNNEISEKSEIFDDQFSVERPDGSNFTLKIRSTKLEDSAMYFCASRKSGNSNQPQHFGDGTRLSIL.

The genes are TRBV18 and TRBJ1-1; D ambiguous. V was trimmed by 7 bases and J by 0 bases, leaving 6 bases between them. The CDR3 is 12 residues long. Germline CDR1 reads KGHSH; CDR2 reads LQKENI. The CDR3 here is CASWKMNTEAFF. The CDR3 DNA is TGTGCCAGCTGGAAGATGAACACTGAAGCTTTCTTT.

The genes are TRBV18 and TRBJ2-3; 10 bases align to TRBD2. The CDR3 is 16 amino acids. V gave up 2 bases and J gave up 0 bases; unmatched junction bases: 2. The germline V gene has CDR1 KGHSH and CDR2 LQKENI. Written as DNA, the CDR3 is TGTGCCAGCTCACCAACTAGCGGGACTAGCACAGATACGCAGTATTTT. The encoded protein is CASSPTSGTSTDTQYF.

The chain is built from TRBV9 and TRBJ2-3, with D maybe TRBD1 (5 bases). Per germline, CDR1 SGDLS and CDR2 YYNGEE. V lost 0 bases, J lost 0 bases, and 11 bases lay in between. The CDR3 spans 16 residues. CDR3 DNA sequence: TGTGCCAGCAGCGTAGAGGGGAACCCTAGCACAGATACGCAGTATTTT. Translated, it gives CASSVEGNPSTDTQYF. Together with reference TRBV9 and TRBJ2-3, the CDR3 gives the full variable domain: DSGVTQTPKHLITATGQRVTLRCSPRSGDLSVYWYQQSLDQGLQFLIQYYNGEERAKGNILERFSAQQFPDLHSELNLSSLELGDSALYFCASSVEGNPSTDTQYFGPGTRLTVL.

V and J are TRBV6-4 and TRBJ2-1; 9 nucleotides align to TRBD2. Germline loops: CDR1 MRHNA, CDR2 SNTAGT. J gave up 6 bases and V 0 bases, and 3 bases lay outside the gene matches. There are 15 residues in the CDR3. Written as DNA, the CDR3 is TGTGCCAGCAGTGACTCGAAGCGGGAGGCCAATGAGCAGTTCTTC. As protein: CASSDSKREANEQFF.

This chain connects TRBV28 to TRBJ2-5; no reliable D call. The end of the DNA fits TRBJ2-7 better, so the J call may be wrong. Germline V gives CDR1 MDHEN, CDR2 SYDVKM. This CDR3 region has 15 residues. DNA of the CDR3: TGTGCCAGCAGTTTCCCCATAGGCAGTACCTACGAGCAGTACTTC. Protein sequence: CASSFPIGSTYEQYF.

The rearrangement joins TRBV4-1 to TRBJ2-7; unclear D gene. In germline, CDR1 is MGHRA, CDR2 YSYEKL. This CDR3 region has 13 residues. V lost 0 bases, J lost 4 bases, and 7 bases lay in between. The chain's CDR3 is CASSQDSPYEQYF. CDR3 sequence (DNA): TGCGCCAGCAGCCAAGATAGTCCTTACGAGCAGTACTTC.

V is TRBV9 and J is TRBJ1-1; tentative D call: TRBD1 (5 bases). Trimming took 7 bases from V and 4 from J, leaving 17 bases between them. Germline V lookup: CDR1 SGDLS, CDR2 YYNGEE. This CDR3 spans 14 amino acids. CDR3 DNA: TGTGCCAGCGGGGACGGAGCGGCCGGCACTGAAGCTTTCTTT. It translates to CASGDGAAGTEAFF.